A single sample gave rise to the 17 T cell receptor beta chains below, sequenced in a study of tissue T cells after allogeneic stem cell transplantation. TCRdb's table, derived via immunoSEQ multiplex PCR, lists solely in-frame clones and lacks some. Of some 25,000 clones in the sample, roughly 70% are singletons; the top ten hold approximately 8%. Source: tissue from the ileum, taken at autopsy. The receptors derive from an older female donor with lung cancer.

This sequence joins TRBV7-2 and TRBJ2-7; D is possibly TRBD1 (5 bases). CDR1 is SGHTA and CDR2 is FQGNSA in the germline V gene. With 5 bases removed from V and 0 bases from J, the gap between germline ends came to 11 bases. CDR3 length: 14 amino acids. The CDR3 DNA reads TGTGCCAGCAGCCTTGGTAGGGGCTCCTACGAGCAGTACTTC. The encoded protein is CASSLGRGSYEQYF.

This chain connects TRBV5-5 to TRBJ2-5; D might be TRBD2 (6 bases). CDR3 length: 20 amino acids. Trimming took 3 bases from V and 1 from J, leaving 28 bases between them. Germline lookup yields CDR1 SGHKS and CDR2 YYEKEE (reference sequence). The CDR3 loop is CASSSPSLTSDSGIQETQYF. The CDR3 DNA is TGTGCCAGCAGCTCCCCGTCTTTGACTTCCGATAGCGGAATCCAAGAGACCCAGTACTTC.

The chain has TRBV19 and TRBJ1-5; a weak D match, TRBD1 (6 bases). The germline V gene has CDR1 LNHDA and CDR2 SQIVND (reference sequence). This CDR3 contains 13 residues. V lost 6 bases and J 9 bases, leaving 15 bases between the germline ends. The CDR3 bases are TGTGCCAGTAGGGACAGTTCAATCACGCCCCAGCATTTT. Residues: CASRDSSITPQHF.

The chain carries TRBV7-7 and TRBJ1-4; maybe TRBD1 (5 bases). Germline assignment: CDR1 SSHAT and CDR2 FNYEAQ (reference sequence). V was shortened by 5 bases and J by 8 bases, with 18 bases between the two germline ends. The CDR3 consists of 15 residues. CDR3 coding DNA: TGTGCCAGCAGCCCCCACGGGACGGGAGACGAAAAACTGTTTTTT. It codes for CASSPHGTGDEKLFF.

The chain combines TRBV27 with TRBJ1-2; 7 bases map to TRBD1. The CDR3 has 12 amino acids. Germline CDR1 and CDR2: MNHEY and SMNVEV (reference sequence). V lost 6 bases, J lost 9 bases, and 7 bases stayed unmatched. CDR3 residues: CASSTGAGRYTF. In nucleotides, the CDR3 is TGTGCCAGCAGCACAGGGGCAGGGCGCTACACCTTC.

DNA for the CDR3: TGTGCCAGCAGCCTGCGACTGACCTACGAGCAGTACTTC. Protein: CASSLRLTYEQYF. This chain connects TRBV7-2 to TRBJ2-7; unclear D gene. Trimming removed 5 bases from V and 2 bases from J, with 10 bases in between. In germline, CDR1 is SGHTA, CDR2 FQGNSA. The CDR3 length is 13 residues.

V usage is TRBV7-2 and J usage is TRBJ2-3; TRBD2 agrees at 8 bases. CDR1 is SGHTA and CDR2 is FQGNSA in the germline V gene. Trimming cost V 5 bases and J 2 bases; bases outside gene matches: 6. The CDR3 extends over 15 amino acids. The CDR3 spells CASSRQRGITDTQYF. As DNA, the CDR3 is TGTGCCAGCAGCCGCCAGCGGGGGATCACAGATACGCAGTATTTT.

V usage is TRBV18 and J usage is TRBJ1-2; unclear D gene. The V gene lost 3 bases and the J gene lost 0 bases, with 8 bases spanning the gap. CDR1 and CDR2 (germline): KGHSH, LQKENI. CDR3 length equals 14 residues. The CDR3 protein is CASSPVGANYGYTF. DNA of the CDR3: TGTGCCAGCTCACCGGTCGGAGCTAACTATGGCTACACCTTC.

This chain connects TRBV4-1 to TRBJ2-1; 8 nucleotides align to TRBD1. Germline lookup yields CDR1 MGHRA and CDR2 YSYEKL. This CDR3 spans 15 amino acids. Trimming cost V 0 bases and J 8 bases; bases outside gene matches: 6. The CDR3 DNA reads as TGCGCCAGCAGCCAAGATGTCCAGGGGGCCTATGAGCAGTTCTTC. Protein sequence: CASSQDVQGAYEQFF.

The CDR3 DNA reads as TGTGCCAGTAGAGGACAGGGAGCTTCACCCCTCCACTTT. This codes for CASRGQGASPLHF. The J gene is TRBJ1-6, the V gene TRBV19; 8 nucleotides align to TRBD1. From germline, CDR1 is LNHDA and CDR2 SQIVND (reference sequence). The ends lost 6 bases at V and 9 bases at J; junction bases unmatched: 4. The CDR3 length is 13 residues. Filled out from reference TRBV19 and TRBJ1-6, the complete variable domain reads DGGITQSPKYLFRKEGQNVTLSCEQNLNHDAMYWYRQDPGQGLRLIYYSQIVNDFQKGDIAEGYSVSREKKESFPLTVTSAQKNPTAFYLCASRGQGASPLHFGNGTRLTVT.

The gene calls are TRBV6-1 and TRBJ2-7; D call uncertain. Germline values: CDR1 MNHNS, CDR2 SASEGT. The CDR3 is made up of 16 amino acids. With 4 bases removed from V and 3 bases from J, the gap between germline ends came to 19 bases. The CDR3: CASSGVLPRALYEQYF. CDR3 sequence (DNA): TGTGCCAGCAGTGGTGTTCTACCCCGGGCCCTCTACGAGCAGTACTTC.

The chain recombines TRBV27 with TRBJ2-3; no reliable D call. The CDR3 contains 16 residues. The V end lost 4 bases, the J end lost 1 base, and 15 bases lay between the germline ends. CDR1 and CDR2 from the germline V gene are MNHEY and SMNVEV (reference sequence). CDR3 protein: CASSWNLGLGTDTQYF. The DNA of the CDR3 is TGTGCCAGCAGTTGGAACTTGGGGTTAGGCACAGATACGCAGTATTTT.

The chain carries TRBV18 and TRBJ1-2; TRBD1 matches at 10 bases. J lost 2 bases, V lost 4 bases, and 1 base had no gene match. Germline CDR1 KGHSH, CDR2 LQKENI. The CDR3 has 14 amino acids. The CDR3 reads CASSRQGANYGYTF. The CDR3 DNA reads TGTGCCAGCTCACGACAGGGGGCGAACTATGGCTACACCTTC.

This clone appeared once. The chain carries TRBV30 and TRBJ2-7, with a tentative D call TRBD2 (6 bases). Germline lookup yields CDR1 GTSNPN and CDR2 SVGIG (reference sequence). The CDR3 extends over 14 amino acids. Trimming stripped 2 bases from V and 3 bases from J, with 14 bases between. For the CDR3, the DNA is TGTGCCTGGAGTCCGGGACTTCAGTTCTACGAGCAGTACTTC. It encodes CAWSPGLQFYEQYF.

V gene TRBV2 combines with J gene TRBJ1-5; the D is unclear. CDR3 size: 13 residues. V gave up 7 bases and J gave up 0 bases, with 7 bases separating them. Germline V gene lookup returns CDR1 SNHLY and CDR2 FYNNEI. The DNA of the CDR3 is TGTGCCAGCAAGCAGGATAGCAATCAGCCCCAGCATTTT. This encodes CASKQDSNQPQHF.

V gene TRBV2 combines with J gene TRBJ2-4; maybe TRBD1 (6 bases). The CDR3 is 11 amino acids. Between the trimmed V and J ends, which lost 6 bases and 9 bases, there was a span of 9 bases. Germline V gene data show CDR1 as SNHLY and CDR2 as FYNNEI. CDR3 residues: CASRGASIQYF. CDR3 sequence (DNA): TGTGCCAGCAGGGGGGCCAGCATTCAGTACTTC.

The chain carries TRBV5-4 and TRBJ2-5; 8 bases fit TRBD2. V was pared by 6 bases and J by 1 base, with 20 bases of the junction left unmatched. This CDR3 is 19 amino acids long. The V gene's germline CDR1 is SGHNT and CDR2 YYREEE (reference sequence). CDR3: CASTRRSSGGYGGQETQYF. The CDR3 DNA sequence: TGTGCCAGCACCCGGAGGTCAAGCGGGGGTTACGGGGGCCAAGAGACCCAGTACTTC.